Listed here are 15 T cell receptor beta chains from one sample, sequenced in a study of blood T cell repertoires in COVID-19. Here immunoSEQ multiplex PCR was the method, and the copy in TCRdb shows in-frame clones only, minus some. This sample yields more than 200,000 clones, of which about 83% are seen a single time; 2% to 3% belongs to the top ten. The sample taken for sequencing was peripheral blood. These receptors were taken from a woman in her forties with active or convalescent COVID-19.

V and J are TRBV7-8 and TRBJ2-7; D uncertain. Germline V gene lookup returns CDR1 SGHVS and CDR2 FQNEAQ. V was pared by 0 bases and J by 3 bases, with 9 bases between. The CDR3 is 14 residues long. The DNA of the CDR3 is TGTGCCAGCAGCTTAGCAAGACGGAGCTACGAGCAGTACTTC. As protein: CASSLARRSYEQYF.

V usage is TRBV9 and J usage is TRBJ2-1; 10 bases align to TRBD2. The CDR3 contains 15 residues. V lost 2 bases, J lost 6 bases, and 5 bases stayed unmatched. Per germline, CDR1 SGDLS and CDR2 YYNGEE. CDR3: CASSVVLAGTNEQFF. The CDR3 coding sequence is TGTGCCAGCAGCGTTGTACTAGCGGGGACCAATGAGCAGTTCTTC.

The rearrangement links TRBV7-9 to TRBJ2-1; 7 bases agree with TRBD1. This CDR3 is 11 amino acids long. Germline loops: CDR1 SEHNR, CDR2 FQNEAQ (reference sequence). Germline trimming cut 4 bases from V and 9 bases from J; bases unmatched to any gene: 0. This CDR3 is CASSWDSEQFF. CDR3 DNA sequence: TGTGCCAGCAGCTGGGACAGTGAGCAGTTCTTC.

This sequence joins TRBV30 and TRBJ1-1, with no clear D. Per the germline V gene, CDR1 is GTSNPN and CDR2 is SVGIG (reference sequence). V shed 2 bases and J shed 4 bases, with 11 bases lying between them. This CDR3 contains 13 residues. In DNA form, the CDR3 reads TGTGCCTGGAGTTGGGGAGACATCACTGAAGCTTTCTTT. It yields the protein CAWSWGDITEAFF. Filled out from reference TRBV30 and TRBJ1-1, the complete variable domain reads SQTIHQWPATLVQPVGSPLSLECTVEGTSNPNLYWYRQAAGRGLQLLFYSVGIGQISSEVPQNLSASRPQDRQFILSSKKLLLSDSGFYLCAWSWGDITEAFFGQGTRLTVV.

The V gene is TRBV19, the J gene TRBJ1-2; D unclear. The CDR3 contains 14 residues. Trimming cost V 7 bases and J 5 bases, with 17 bases left between them. CDR1 and CDR2 (germline): LNHDA, SQIVND (reference sequence). The CDR3, as DNA: TGTGCCAGTATAACTACCGGAGCTCAATATGGCTACACCTTC. It encodes CASITTGAQYGYTF.

The chain couples TRBV9 to TRBJ2-2, with TRBD1 identical over 10 bases. V dropped 3 bases and J dropped 5; count of bases not matched to a gene: 7. The CDR3 sequence is 16 residues long. Per the germline V gene, CDR1 is SGDLS and CDR2 is YYNGEE. CDR3 loop: CASSARTGGYTGELFF. The CDR3 nucleotides read TGTGCCAGCAGCGCCCGGACAGGGGGATATACCGGGGAGCTGTTTTTT.

V is TRBV19 and J is TRBJ2-5, with 10 bases aligning to TRBD2. The CDR3 covers 16 residues. J lost 4 bases, V lost 2 bases, and 7 bases had no gene match. Per germline, CDR1 LNHDA and CDR2 SQIVND (reference sequence). CDR3 residues: CASSIQAGGPTETQYF. The CDR3 DNA reads TGTGCCAGTAGTATACAAGCGGGAGGGCCCACAGAGACCCAGTACTTC.

The V gene is TRBV7-9, the J gene TRBJ2-3, with 7 bases fitting TRBD2. Germline trimming cut 0 bases from V and 6 bases from J; bases unmatched to any gene: 0. CDR1 and CDR2 (germline): SEHNR, FQNEAQ (reference sequence). This CDR3 region has 13 residues. The CDR3 sequence: CASSLAGGDTQYF. The CDR3, as DNA: TGTGCCAGCAGCTTAGCCGGGGGGGATACGCAGTATTTT.

The DNA of the CDR3 is TGTGCCAGCAGTCACTCCGCAGGGCCCCATCACGAGCAGTACTTC. Its protein is CASSHSAGPHHEQYF. The chain carries TRBV7-8 and TRBJ2-7; tentatively, D is TRBD1 (5 bases). Trimming took 6 bases from V and 5 from J, leaving 20 bases between them. This CDR3 is built from 15 residues. From germline, CDR1 is SGHVS and CDR2 FQNEAQ.

The gene calls are TRBV30 and TRBJ2-7; perhaps TRBD2 as D (6 bases). The germline V gene encodes CDR1 GTSNPN and CDR2 SVGIG (reference sequence). The CDR3 covers 12 residues. Between the trimmed V and J ends, which lost 2 bases and 1 base, there was a span of 6 bases. The CDR3 protein is CAWSRGSYEQYF. The CDR3 DNA reads TGTGCCTGGAGTCGGGGGTCCTACGAGCAGTACTTC.

The chain couples TRBV2 to TRBJ2-1; D is perhaps TRBD1 (5 bases). The CDR3 consists of 14 residues. V was trimmed by 6 bases and J by 0 bases, leaving 9 bases between them. The germline V gene has CDR1 SNHLY and CDR2 FYNNEI. Here the CDR3 DNA reads TGTGCCAGCAGGGGCGACAGCTCCTACAATGAGCAGTTCTTC. It yields the protein CASRGDSSYNEQFF.

The chain couples TRBV5-6 to TRBJ1-2; D perhaps matches TRBD1 (6 bases). CDR3 length: 12 amino acids. V lost 0 bases, J lost 7 bases, and 7 bases lay in between. CDR1 is SGHDT, CDR2 YYEEEE, per germline. CDR3 bases: TGTGCCAGCAGCTTGGACAGGGCTGGCTACACCTTC. Its protein is CASSLDRAGYTF.

V is TRBV19 and J is TRBJ1-2, with 7 positions matching TRBD1. From germline, CDR1 is LNHDA and CDR2 SQIVND (reference sequence). The V segment lost 0 bases and the J segment 6 bases; nucleotides outside the gene matches: 13. This CDR3 has 17 amino acids. The CDR3 loop is CASSIDLPTGRGNGYTF. DNA of the CDR3: TGTGCCAGTAGTATAGATCTGCCGACAGGGAGAGGGAATGGCTACACCTTC.

The chain links TRBV7-2 to TRBJ2-1; weak D call: TRBD1 (5 bases). Germline lookup yields CDR1 SGHTA and CDR2 FQGNSA. The V end lost 0 bases, the J end lost 6 bases, and 12 bases lay between the germline ends. The CDR3 is 15 amino acids. Here the CDR3 DNA reads TGTGCCAGCAGCTTAGCGGGGCAGCTCCCCAATGAGCAGTTCTTC. This codes for CASSLAGQLPNEQFF.

V usage is TRBV6-5 and J usage is TRBJ1-5; D is unresolved. Trimming left V 5 bases short and J 7 bases short, with 15 bases between. Germline V lookup: CDR1 MNHEY, CDR2 SVGAGI. The CDR3 loop spans 14 amino acids. CDR3 loop: CASSLREGGQPQHF. DNA of the CDR3: TGTGCCAGCAGTCTCCGGGAAGGAGGGCAGCCCCAGCATTTT.